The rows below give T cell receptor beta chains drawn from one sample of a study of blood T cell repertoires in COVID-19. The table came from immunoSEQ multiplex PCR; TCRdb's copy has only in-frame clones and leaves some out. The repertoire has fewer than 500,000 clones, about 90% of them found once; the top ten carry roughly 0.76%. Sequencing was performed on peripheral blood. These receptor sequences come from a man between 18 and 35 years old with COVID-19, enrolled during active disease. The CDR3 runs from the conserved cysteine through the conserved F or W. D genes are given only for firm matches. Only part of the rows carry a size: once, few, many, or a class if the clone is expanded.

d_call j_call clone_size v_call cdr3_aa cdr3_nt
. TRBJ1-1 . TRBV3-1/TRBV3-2 CASSESVNTEAFF TGTGCCAGCAGCGAATCGGTGAACACTGAAGCTTTCTTT
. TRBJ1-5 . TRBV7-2 CASSLYGGGNQPQHF TGTGCCAGCAGCTTATATGGGGGGGGAAATCAGCCCCAGCATTTT
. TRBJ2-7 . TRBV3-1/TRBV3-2 CASSFSVAYEQYF TGTGCCAGCAGCTTTTCCGTTGCCTACGAGCAGTACTTC
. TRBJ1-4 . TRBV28 CASRDTGTNEKLFF TGTGCCAGCAGGGACACAGGTACTAATGAAAAACTGTTTTTT
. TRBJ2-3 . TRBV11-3 CASSLRDSGTDTQYF TGTGCCAGCAGCTTAAGGGACTCGGGCACAGATACGCAGTATTTT
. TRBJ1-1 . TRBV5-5 CASIDRTYTEAFF TGTGCCAGCATCGACAGGACCTACACTGAAGCTTTCTTT
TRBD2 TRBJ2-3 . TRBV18 CASSPSVAGLDTQYF TGTGCCAGCTCACCGTCGGTAGCGGGACTCGATACGCAGTATTTT
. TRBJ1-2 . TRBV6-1 CASSELGYGYTF TGTGCCAGCAGTGAACTCGGGTATGGCTACACCTTC
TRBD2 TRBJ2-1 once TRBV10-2 CASSPGGASNEQFF TGCGCCAGCAGCCCCGGGGGGGCAAGCAATGAGCAGTTCTTC
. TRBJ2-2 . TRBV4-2 CASSLDRDTTNTGELFF TGTGCCAGCAGCCTGGACCGGGACACCACGAACACCGGGGAGCTGTTTTTT
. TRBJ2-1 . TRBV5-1 CASSLLSGSYNEQFF TGCGCCAGCAGCTTGTTGAGTGGTTCCTACAATGAGCAGTTCTTC
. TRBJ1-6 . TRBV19 CASSIGSSPLHF TGTGCCAGTAGTATAGGGAGTTCACCCCTCCACTTT
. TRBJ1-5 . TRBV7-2 CASNGEGTSNQPQHF TGTGCCTCCAACGGAGAGGGTACTAGCAATCAGCCCCAGCATTTT
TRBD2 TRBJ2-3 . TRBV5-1 CASSSRSSGGSSSTDTQYF TGCGCCAGCAGCTCGCGGTCCAGCGGGGGGTCCTCTAGCACAGATACGCAGTATTTT
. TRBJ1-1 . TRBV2 CASSEYGRNTEAFF TGTGCCAGCAGTGAGTATGGCAGGAACACTGAAGCTTTCTTT
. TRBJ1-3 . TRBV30 CAWNSGDGNTIYF TGTGCCTGGAACTCAGGGGACGGAAACACCATATATTTT
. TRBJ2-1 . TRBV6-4 CASSESASYNEQFF TGTGCCAGCAGTGAAAGTGCGTCCTACAATGAGCAGTTCTTC
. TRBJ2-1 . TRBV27 CASSFGNGNNEQFF TGTGCCAGCAGTTTTGGCAATGGTAACAATGAGCAGTTCTTC
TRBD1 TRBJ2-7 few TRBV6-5 CASSSGQTYEQYF TGTGCCAGCAGCTCGGGACAGACCTACGAGCAGTACTTC
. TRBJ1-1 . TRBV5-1 CASSLGQGIEAFF TGCGCCAGCAGCTTGGGGCAGGGGATTGAGGCTTTCTTT
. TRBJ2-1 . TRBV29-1 CSVELVGRHNNEQFF TGCAGCGTGGAACTAGTTGGTCGTCACAACAATGAGCAGTTCTTC
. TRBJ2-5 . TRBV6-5 CASSPQGGETQYF TGTGCCAGCAGCCCCCAGGGGGGTGAGACCCAGTACTTC